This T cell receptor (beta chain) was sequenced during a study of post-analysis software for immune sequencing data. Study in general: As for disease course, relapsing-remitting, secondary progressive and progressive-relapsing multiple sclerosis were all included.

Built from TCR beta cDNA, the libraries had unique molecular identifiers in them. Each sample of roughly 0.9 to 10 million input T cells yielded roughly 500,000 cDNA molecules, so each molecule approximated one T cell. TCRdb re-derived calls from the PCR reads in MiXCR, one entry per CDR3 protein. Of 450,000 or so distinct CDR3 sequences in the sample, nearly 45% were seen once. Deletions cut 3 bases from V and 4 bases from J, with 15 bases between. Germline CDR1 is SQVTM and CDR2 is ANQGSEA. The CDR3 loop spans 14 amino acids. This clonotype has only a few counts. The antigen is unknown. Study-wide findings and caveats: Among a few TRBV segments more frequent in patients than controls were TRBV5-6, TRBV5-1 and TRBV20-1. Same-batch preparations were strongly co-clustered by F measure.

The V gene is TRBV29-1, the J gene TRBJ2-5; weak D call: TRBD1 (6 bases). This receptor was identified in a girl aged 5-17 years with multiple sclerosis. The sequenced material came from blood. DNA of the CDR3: TGCAGCGTTGAGCGTCAGGGGCCGGCAGAGACCCAGTACTTC. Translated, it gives CSVERQGPAETQYF.